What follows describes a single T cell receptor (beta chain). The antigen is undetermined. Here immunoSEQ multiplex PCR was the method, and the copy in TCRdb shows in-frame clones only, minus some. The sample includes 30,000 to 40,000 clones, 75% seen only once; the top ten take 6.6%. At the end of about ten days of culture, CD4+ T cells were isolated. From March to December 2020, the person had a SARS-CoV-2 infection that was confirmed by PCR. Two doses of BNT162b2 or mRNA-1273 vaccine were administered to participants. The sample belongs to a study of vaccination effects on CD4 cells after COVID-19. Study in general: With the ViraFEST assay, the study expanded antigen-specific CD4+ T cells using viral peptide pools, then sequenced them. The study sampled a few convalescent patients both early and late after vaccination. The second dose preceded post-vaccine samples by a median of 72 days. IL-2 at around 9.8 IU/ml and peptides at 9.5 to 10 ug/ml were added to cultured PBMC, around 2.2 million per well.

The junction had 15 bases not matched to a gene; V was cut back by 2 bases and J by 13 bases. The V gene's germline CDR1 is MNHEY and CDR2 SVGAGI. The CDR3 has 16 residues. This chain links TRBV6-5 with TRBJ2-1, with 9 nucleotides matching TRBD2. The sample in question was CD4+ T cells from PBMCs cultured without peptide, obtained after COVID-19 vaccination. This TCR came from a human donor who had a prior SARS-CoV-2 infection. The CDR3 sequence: CASSYRAGGGILEQFF. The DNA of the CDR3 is TGTGCCAGCAGTTACCGAGCGGGAGGAGGGATCTTGGAACAGTTCTTC.